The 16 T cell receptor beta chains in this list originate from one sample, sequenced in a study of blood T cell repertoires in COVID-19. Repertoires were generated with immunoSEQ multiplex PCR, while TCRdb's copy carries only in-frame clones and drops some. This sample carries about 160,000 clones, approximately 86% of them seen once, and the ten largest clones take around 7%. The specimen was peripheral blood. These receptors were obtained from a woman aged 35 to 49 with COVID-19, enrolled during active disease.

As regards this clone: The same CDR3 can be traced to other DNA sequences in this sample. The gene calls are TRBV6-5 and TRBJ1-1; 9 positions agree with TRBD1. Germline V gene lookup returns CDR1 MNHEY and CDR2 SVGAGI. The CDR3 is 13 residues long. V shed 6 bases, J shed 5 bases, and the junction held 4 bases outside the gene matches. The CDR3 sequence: CASRDRGGTEAFF. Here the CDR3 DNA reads TGTGCCAGCAGGGACAGGGGTGGAACTGAAGCTTTCTTT.

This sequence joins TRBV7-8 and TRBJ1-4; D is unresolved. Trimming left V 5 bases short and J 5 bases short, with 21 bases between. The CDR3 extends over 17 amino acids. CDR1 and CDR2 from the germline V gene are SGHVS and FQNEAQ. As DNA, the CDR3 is TGTGCCAGCAGCGAGATAAAAAGAGGGTTGGGGAATGAAAAACTGTTTTTT. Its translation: CASSEIKRGLGNEKLFF.

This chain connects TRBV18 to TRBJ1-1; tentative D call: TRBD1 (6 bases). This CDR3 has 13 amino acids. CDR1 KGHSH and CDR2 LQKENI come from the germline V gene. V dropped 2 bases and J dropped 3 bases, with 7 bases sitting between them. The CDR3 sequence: CASSPNRDTEAFF. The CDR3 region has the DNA TGTGCCAGCTCACCAAACAGGGACACTGAAGCTTTCTTT.

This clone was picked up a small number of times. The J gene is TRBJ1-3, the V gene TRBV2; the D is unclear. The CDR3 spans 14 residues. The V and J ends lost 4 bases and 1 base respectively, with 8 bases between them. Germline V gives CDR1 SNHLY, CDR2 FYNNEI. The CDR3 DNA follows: TGTGCCAGCAGTGCGCACAATTCTGGAAACACCATATATTTT. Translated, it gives CASSAHNSGNTIYF.

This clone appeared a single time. CDR3 nucleotides: TGTGCCAGTACCACAACTATCGGGACAGGGATTGAAAAACTGTTTTTT. As protein: CASTTTIGTGIEKLFF. The chain joins TRBV19 to TRBJ1-4, with TRBD1 identical over 9 bases. Per germline, CDR1 LNHDA and CDR2 SQIVND (reference sequence). The CDR3 has 16 residues. V lost 7 bases, J lost 7 bases, and 13 bases stayed unmatched.

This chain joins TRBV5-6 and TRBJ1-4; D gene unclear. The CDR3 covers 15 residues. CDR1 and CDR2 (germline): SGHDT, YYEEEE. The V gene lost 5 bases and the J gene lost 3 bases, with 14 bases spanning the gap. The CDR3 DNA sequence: TGTGCCAGCAGTGGCCCGTCCGAGGCTAATGAAAAACTGTTTTTT. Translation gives CASSGPSEANEKLFF.

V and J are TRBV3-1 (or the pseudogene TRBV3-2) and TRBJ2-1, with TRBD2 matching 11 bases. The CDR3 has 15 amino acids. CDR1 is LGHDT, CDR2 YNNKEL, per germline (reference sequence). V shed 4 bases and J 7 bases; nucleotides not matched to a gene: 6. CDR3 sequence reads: CASSPGASGRNEQFF. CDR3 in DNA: TGTGCCAGCAGCCCCGGGGCTAGCGGGAGGAATGAGCAGTTCTTC.

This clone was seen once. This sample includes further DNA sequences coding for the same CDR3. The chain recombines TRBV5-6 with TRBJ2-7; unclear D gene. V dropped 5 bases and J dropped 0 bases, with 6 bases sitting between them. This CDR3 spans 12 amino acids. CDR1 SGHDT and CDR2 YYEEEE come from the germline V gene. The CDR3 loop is CASSLYSYEQYF. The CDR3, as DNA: TGTGCCAGCAGTTTATACTCCTACGAGCAGTACTTC.

The CDR3 is CASSSRAGGAGVSYEQYF. In DNA, the CDR3 is TGTGCCAGCAGCTCCCGAGCGGGTGGAGCGGGAGTTAGCTACGAGCAGTACTTC. V gene TRBV11-2 combines with J gene TRBJ2-7, with TRBD2 matching over 8 bases. The CDR3 loop spans 18 amino acids. CDR1 and CDR2 (germline): SGHAT, FQNNGV. The V gene end was trimmed by 4 bases and the J gene end by 3 bases; junction bases not matched to a gene: 17. The complete variable domain, with remaining parts taken from reference TRBV11-2 and TRBJ2-7, reads EAGVAQSPRYKIIEKRQSVAFWCNPISGHATLYWYQQILGQGPKLLIQFQNNGVVDDSQLPKDRFSAERLKGVDSTLKIQPAKLEDSAVYLCASSSRAGGAGVSYEQYFGPGTRLTVT.

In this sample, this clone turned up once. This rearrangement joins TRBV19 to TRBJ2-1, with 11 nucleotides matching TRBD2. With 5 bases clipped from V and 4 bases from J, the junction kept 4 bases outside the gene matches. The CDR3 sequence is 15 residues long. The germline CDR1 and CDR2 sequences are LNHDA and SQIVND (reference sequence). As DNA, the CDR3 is TGTGCCAGTAGTGTCACTAGCGGGGGATACAATGAGCAGTTCTTC. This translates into CASSVTSGGYNEQFF. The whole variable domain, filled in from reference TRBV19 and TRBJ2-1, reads DGGITQSPKYLFRKEGQNVTLSCEQNLNHDAMYWYRQDPGQGLRLIYYSQIVNDFQKGDIAEGYSVSREKKESFPLTVTSAQKNPTAFYLCASSVTSGGYNEQFFGPGTRLTVL.

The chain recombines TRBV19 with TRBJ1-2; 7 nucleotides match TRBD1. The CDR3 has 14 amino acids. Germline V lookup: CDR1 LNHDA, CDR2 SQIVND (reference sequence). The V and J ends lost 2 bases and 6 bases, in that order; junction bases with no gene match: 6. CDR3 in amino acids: CASSINEGAHGYTF. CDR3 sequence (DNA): TGTGCCAGTAGTATAAACGAGGGGGCGCATGGCTACACCTTC.

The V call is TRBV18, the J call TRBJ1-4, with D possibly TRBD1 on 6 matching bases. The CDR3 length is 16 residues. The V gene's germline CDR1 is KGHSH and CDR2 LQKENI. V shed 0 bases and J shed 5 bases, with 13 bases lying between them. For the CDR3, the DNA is TGTGCCAGCTCACCACCGAATCAGGGGCCGAATGAAAAACTGTTTTTT. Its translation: CASSPPNQGPNEKLFF. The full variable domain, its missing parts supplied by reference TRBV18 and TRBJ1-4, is NAGVMQNPRHLVRRRGQEARLRCSPMKGHSHVYWYRQLPEEGLKFMVYLQKENIIDESGMPKERFSAEFPKEGPSILRIQQVVRGDSAAYFCASSPPNQGPNEKLFFGSGTQLSVL.

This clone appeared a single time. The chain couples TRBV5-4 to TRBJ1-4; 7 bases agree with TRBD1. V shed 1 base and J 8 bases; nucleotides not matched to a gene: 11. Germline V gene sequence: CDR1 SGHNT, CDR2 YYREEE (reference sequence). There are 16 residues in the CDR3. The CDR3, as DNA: TGTGCCAGCAGCTTGCTTGGTTCAGGGGGAGAGGAAAAACTGTTTTTT. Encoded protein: CASSLLGSGGEEKLFF.

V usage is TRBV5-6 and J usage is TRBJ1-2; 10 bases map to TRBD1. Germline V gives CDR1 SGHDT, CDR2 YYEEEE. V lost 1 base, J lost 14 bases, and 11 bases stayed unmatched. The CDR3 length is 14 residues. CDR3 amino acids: CASSLRGGTGAITF. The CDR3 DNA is TGTGCCAGCAGCTTGCGAGGTGGGACAGGGGCGATAACCTTC.

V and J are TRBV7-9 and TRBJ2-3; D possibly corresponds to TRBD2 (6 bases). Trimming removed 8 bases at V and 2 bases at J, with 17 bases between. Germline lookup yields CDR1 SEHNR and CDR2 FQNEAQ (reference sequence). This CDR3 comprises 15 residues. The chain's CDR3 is CASGTEGRHTDTQYF. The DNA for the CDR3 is TGTGCCAGCGGCACGGAGGGGAGACACACAGATACGCAGTATTTT.

The CDR3 DNA reads TGTGCCAGTAGTATTTCCACGCAGATCGCTCCTGGCTACACCTTC. It yields the protein CASSISTQIAPGYTF. The genes are TRBV19 and TRBJ1-2; D remains unclear. Trimming pared 3 bases from V and 7 bases from J, leaving 18 bases between. Germline CDR1 reads LNHDA; CDR2 reads SQIVND (reference sequence). CDR3 length: 15 residues.